One and the same sample provided the 19 T cell receptor beta chains below, sequenced in a study of blood T cell repertoires in COVID-19. Sequencing used immunoSEQ multiplex PCR; TCRdb keeps in-frame clones, though not all of them. The sample contains nearly 200,000 clones, around 85% of which appear only once. Sequenced sample: peripheral blood. These receptors were obtained from a man in his fifties or sixties with COVID-19, enrolled during active disease.

The chain couples TRBV6-1 to TRBJ1-3; D not resolved. V was pared by 3 bases and J by 0 bases, with 12 bases between. The CDR3 has 16 residues. Per the germline V gene, CDR1 is MNHNS and CDR2 is SASEGT. CDR3 in DNA: TGTGCCAGCAGTGAGTACGAACTGAGCTCTGGAAACACCATATATTTT. Amino acids: CASSEYELSSGNTIYF.

V usage is TRBV5-1 and J usage is TRBJ1-1, with TRBD1 identical over 11 bases. The CDR3 has 16 residues. The germline CDR1 and CDR2 sequences are SGHRS and YFSETQ. V lost 3 bases, J lost 4 bases, and 8 bases stayed unmatched. This chain's CDR3 is CASSSRTGGAITEAFF. The CDR3 DNA is TGCGCCAGCAGCTCCCGGACAGGGGGCGCGATCACTGAAGCTTTCTTT.

This chain joins TRBV6-1 and TRBJ1-2, with 7 bases identical to TRBD1. Germline values: CDR1 MNHNS, CDR2 SASEGT. V trimming: 1 base; J trimming: 8 bases; junction bases outside the gene matches: 4. This CDR3 comprises 13 residues. The CDR3 bases are TGTGCCAGCAGTGAAGGGACAGGTGGCGGCTACACCTTC. Translation gives CASSEGTGGGYTF.

This chain joins TRBV30 and TRBJ2-5, with 7 bases identical to TRBD1. V was clipped by 3 bases and J by 9 bases; unmatched bases: 10. CDR1 is GTSNPN, CDR2 SVGIG, per germline (reference sequence). The CDR3 is 13 residues long. The CDR3 is CAWSHRDSWSQYF. For the CDR3, the DNA is TGTGCCTGGAGCCACCGGGACAGCTGGTCCCAGTACTTC.

This rearrangement joins TRBV27 to TRBJ2-7, with TRBD1 matching 8 bases. The CDR3 extends over 14 amino acids. With 5 bases clipped from V and 9 bases from J, the junction kept 12 bases outside the gene matches. Germline lookup yields CDR1 MNHEY and CDR2 SMNVEV (reference sequence). The CDR3 nucleotides read TGTGCCAGCAGTCCTCGGACAGGGTCTACGATGCAGTACTTC. The encoded protein is CASSPRTGSTMQYF.

The V call is TRBV5-5, the J call TRBJ2-1; a possible D gene is TRBD1 (5 bases). The V gene lost 2 bases and the J gene lost 5 bases, with 14 bases spanning the gap. Per the germline V gene, CDR1 is SGHKS and CDR2 is YYEKEE (reference sequence). The CDR3 sequence is 15 residues long. The CDR3 coding sequence is TGTGCCAGCAGCTTCTCCATAGTCAGGGACAATGAGCAGTTCTTC. It encodes CASSFSIVRDNEQFF.

In its sample, this clone was seen a few times. The identical CDR3 is also encoded by other nucleotide sequences in the sample. The chain recombines TRBV28 with TRBJ1-2, with D unresolved. This CDR3 comprises 13 residues. Trimming pared 2 bases from V and 1 base from J, leaving 5 bases between. Germline values: CDR1 MDHEN, CDR2 SYDVKM. This chain's CDR3 is CASSLTGNYGYTF. In nucleotides, the CDR3 is TGTGCCAGCAGTTTAACGGGTAACTATGGCTACACCTTC.

The chain combines TRBV18 with TRBJ1-1; the match to TRBD1 covers 7 bases. Losses at the gene ends were 5 bases for V and 1 base for J; bases not matched to a gene: 4. This CDR3 has 14 amino acids. Germline lookup yields CDR1 KGHSH and CDR2 LQKENI. The CDR3 DNA follows: TGTGCCAGCTCAGCCCAGGGGGGGAACACTGAAGCTTTCTTT. Amino acid sequence: CASSAQGGNTEAFF.

The rearrangement links TRBV6-5 to TRBJ1-1; maybe TRBD1 (5 bases). From germline, CDR1 is MNHEY and CDR2 SVGAGI. Trimming pared 0 bases from V and 5 bases from J, leaving 13 bases between. The CDR3 is made up of 15 amino acids. The CDR3, as DNA: TGTGCCAGCAGTTACTCACCGGGGGTGAGGACTGAAGCTTTCTTT. Translating gives CASSYSPGVRTEAFF.

In this sample, this clone turned up a few times. The chain has TRBV14 and TRBJ1-2; TRBD1 matches at 9 bases. CDR3 length: 15 amino acids. From germline, CDR1 is SGHDN and CDR2 FVKESK. V lost 3 bases to trimming and J lost 7 bases; unmatched junction nucleotides: 9. The CDR3 region is CASSHLDRGWGGYTF. CDR3 nucleotides: TGTGCCAGCAGCCACCTCGACAGGGGGTGGGGTGGCTACACCTTC.

This chain joins TRBV28 and TRBJ1-2; tentative D call: TRBD1 (6 bases). CDR3 size: 18 residues. The germline gives CDR1 MDHEN, CDR2 SYDVKM. The V and J ends lost 0 bases and 0 bases respectively, with 17 bases between them. The DNA for the CDR3 is TGTGCCAGCAGTTTATGGGGGGGGTTGGACAGAACTAACTATGGCTACACCTTC. The encoded protein is CASSLWGGLDRTNYGYTF.

The chain carries TRBV12-3 or TRBV12-4 and TRBJ1-4, with no clear D. Trimming shortened V by 6 bases and J by 11 bases, and 16 bases separated the two germline ends. The CDR3 has 13 residues. CDR3: CASSLRFSKKLFF. The CDR3 DNA reads TGTGCCAGCAGCCTCAGGTTCTCTAAGAAACTGTTTTTT.

Only a few counts were recorded for this clone. The gene calls are TRBV29-1 and TRBJ1-3; 7 nucleotides align to TRBD1. The J segment lost 0 bases and the V segment lost 8 bases, leaving 4 bases of the junction unmatched. The CDR3 covers 13 residues. Germline assignment: CDR1 SQVTM and CDR2 ANQGSEA. This CDR3 is CSSDRVSGNTIYF. CDR3 nucleotide sequence: TGCAGCTCTGACAGGGTCTCTGGAAACACCATATATTTT.

V gene TRBV18 combines with J gene TRBJ2-1, with 12 bases matching TRBD2. Germline CDR1 is KGHSH and CDR2 is LQKENI. Germline trimming cut 0 bases from V and 7 bases from J; bases unmatched to any gene: 10. The CDR3 has 18 residues. The CDR3 bases are TGTGCCAGCTCACCACCGAATAGACTAGCGGGAGCTCCGAATGAGCAGTTCTTC. Translation: CASSPPNRLAGAPNEQFF.

This clone was found a few times. The CDR3 sequence: CASKLNPPGQGVGYTF. CDR3 in DNA: TGCGCCAGCAAATTAAACCCCCCGGGACAGGGGGTCGGCTACACCTTC. The chain links TRBV5-1 to TRBJ1-2; 11 bases are a match to TRBD1. Looked up from germline, CDR1 is SGHRS and CDR2 is YFSETQ. J gave up 8 bases and V 6 bases, and 15 bases lay outside the gene matches. The CDR3 loop spans 16 amino acids.

The CDR3 here is CATRRVGTYEQYF. The CDR3 bases are TGTGCCACTCGCAGGGTGGGTACCTACGAGCAGTACTTC. The chain links TRBV10-3 to TRBJ2-7; a weak D match, TRBD1 (5 bases). Germline V gives CDR1 ENHRY, CDR2 SYGVKD. The length of the CDR3 is 13 residues. V was shortened by 10 bases and J by 2 bases, with 15 bases between the two germline ends.

V is TRBV13 and J is TRBJ1-4; D gene uncertain. CDR3 length: 15 amino acids. The germline V and J ends were trimmed by 0 bases and 4 bases, with 9 bases remaining between them. Per the germline V gene, CDR1 is PRHDT and CDR2 is FYEKMQ (reference sequence). The CDR3 loop reads CASSLGGMRNEKLFF. As DNA, the CDR3 is TGTGCCAGCAGCTTAGGCGGGATGCGTAATGAAAAACTGTTTTTT.

This chain uses TRBV19 with TRBJ2-5, with D perhaps TRBD2 (7 bases). Trimming removed 3 bases at V and 2 bases at J, with 16 bases between. From germline, CDR1 is LNHDA and CDR2 SQIVND (reference sequence). CDR3 length equals 16 residues. This CDR3 is CASSILGGRGQETQYF. CDR3 sequence (DNA): TGTGCCAGTAGTATTTTGGGGGGGCGAGGGCAAGAGACCCAGTACTTC.

The V call is TRBV28, the J call TRBJ1-5, with 9 bases identical to TRBD1. With 6 bases clipped from V and 3 bases from J, the junction kept 9 bases outside the gene matches. Germline V gene data show CDR1 as MDHEN and CDR2 as SYDVKM. The CDR3 is 16 residues long. CDR3 nucleotide sequence: TGTGCCAGCAGCAAAAACAGGGGGCGGAACAATCAGCCCCAGCATTTT. This codes for CASSKNRGRNNQPQHF.